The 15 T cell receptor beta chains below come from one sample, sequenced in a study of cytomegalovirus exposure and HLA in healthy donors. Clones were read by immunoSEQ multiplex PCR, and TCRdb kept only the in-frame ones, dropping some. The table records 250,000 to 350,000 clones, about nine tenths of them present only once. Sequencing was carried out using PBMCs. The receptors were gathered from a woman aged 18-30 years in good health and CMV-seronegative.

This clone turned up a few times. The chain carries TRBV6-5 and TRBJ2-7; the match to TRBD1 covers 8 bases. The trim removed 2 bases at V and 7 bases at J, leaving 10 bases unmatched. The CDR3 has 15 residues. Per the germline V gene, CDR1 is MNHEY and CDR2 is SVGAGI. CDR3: CASSYGRQGAREQYF. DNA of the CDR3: TGTGCCAGCAGTTACGGTCGGCAGGGGGCGAGGGAGCAGTACTTC.

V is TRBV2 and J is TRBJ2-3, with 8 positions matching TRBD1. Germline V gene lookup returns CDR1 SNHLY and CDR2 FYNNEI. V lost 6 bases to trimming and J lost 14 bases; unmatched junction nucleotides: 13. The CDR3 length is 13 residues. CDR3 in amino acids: CASSDGQGARWYF. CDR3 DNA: TGTGCCAGCAGCGATGGACAGGGCGCACGGTGGTATTTT.

CDR3 sequence (DNA): TGTGCCAGCGTGGGGGGGCCCGCCGTCTATGGCTACACCTTC. Amino acid sequence: CASVGGPAVYGYTF. This rearrangement joins TRBV2 to TRBJ1-2; a weak D match, TRBD1 (6 bases). V was cut by 8 bases and J by 4 bases, with 17 bases left in between. The CDR3 sequence is 14 residues long. Germline CDR1 reads SNHLY; CDR2 reads FYNNEI.

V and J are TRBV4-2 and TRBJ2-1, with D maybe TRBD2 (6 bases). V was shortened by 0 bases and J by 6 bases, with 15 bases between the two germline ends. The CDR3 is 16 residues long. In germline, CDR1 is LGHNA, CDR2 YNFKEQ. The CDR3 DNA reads TGTGCCAGCAGCCAAGATTATCGGGGAGGAAGCAATGAGCAGTTCTTC. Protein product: CASSQDYRGGSNEQFF.

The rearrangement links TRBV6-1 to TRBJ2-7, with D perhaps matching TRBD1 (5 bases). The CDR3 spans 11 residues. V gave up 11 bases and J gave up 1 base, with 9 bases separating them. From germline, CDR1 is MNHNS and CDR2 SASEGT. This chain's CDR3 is CAGQDSYEQYF. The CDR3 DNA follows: TGTGCCGGACAAGATTCCTACGAGCAGTACTTC.

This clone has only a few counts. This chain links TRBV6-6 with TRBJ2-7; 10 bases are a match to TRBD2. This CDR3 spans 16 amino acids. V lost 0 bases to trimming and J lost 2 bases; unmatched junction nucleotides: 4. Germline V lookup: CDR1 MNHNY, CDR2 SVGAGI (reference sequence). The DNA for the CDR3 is TGTGCCAGCAGTTACTCTGCCCTAGCGGGAGCCTACGAGCAGTACTTC. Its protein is CASSYSALAGAYEQYF.

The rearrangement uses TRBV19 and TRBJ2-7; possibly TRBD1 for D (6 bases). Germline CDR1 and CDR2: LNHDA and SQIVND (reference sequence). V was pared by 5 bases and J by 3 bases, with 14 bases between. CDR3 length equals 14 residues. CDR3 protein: CASSPSGAVYEQYF. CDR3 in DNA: TGTGCCAGTAGTCCCTCAGGGGCGGTCTACGAGCAGTACTTC. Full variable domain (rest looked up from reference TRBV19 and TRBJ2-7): DGGITQSPKYLFRKEGQNVTLSCEQNLNHDAMYWYRQDPGQGLRLIYYSQIVNDFQKGDIAEGYSVSREKKESFPLTVTSAQKNPTAFYLCASSPSGAVYEQYFGPGTRLTVT.

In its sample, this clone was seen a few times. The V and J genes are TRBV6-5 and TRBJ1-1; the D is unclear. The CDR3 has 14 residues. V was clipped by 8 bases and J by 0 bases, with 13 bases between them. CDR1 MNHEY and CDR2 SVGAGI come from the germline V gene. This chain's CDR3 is CASSRAGMNTEAFF. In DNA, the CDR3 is TGTGCCAGCTCTAGGGCGGGGATGAACACTGAAGCTTTCTTT.

The CDR3, as DNA: TGTGCCACCCAGGGTTCCGGGGCCAACGTCCTGACTTTC. It translates to CATQGSGANVLTF. The J gene is TRBJ2-6, the V gene TRBV7-3; possible D gene TRBD1, 5 bases. Germline assignment: CDR1 SGHTA and CDR2 FQGTGA. V was clipped by 10 bases and J by 4 bases, with 11 bases between them. The CDR3 length is 13 residues.

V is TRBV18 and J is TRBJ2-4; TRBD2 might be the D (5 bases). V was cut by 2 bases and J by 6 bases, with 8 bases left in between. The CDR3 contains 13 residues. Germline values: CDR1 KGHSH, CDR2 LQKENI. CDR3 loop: CASSPEGLNIQYF. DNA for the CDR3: TGTGCCAGCTCACCAGAGGGATTAAACATTCAGTACTTC.

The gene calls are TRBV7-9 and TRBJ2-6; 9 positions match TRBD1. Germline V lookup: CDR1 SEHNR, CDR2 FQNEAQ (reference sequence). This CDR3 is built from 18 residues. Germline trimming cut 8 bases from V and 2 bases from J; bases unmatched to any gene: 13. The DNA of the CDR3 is TGTGCCAGCCGCCGAATTCCCGGGACAGGGCCTGGGGCCAACGTCCTGACTTTC. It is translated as CASRRIPGTGPGANVLTF.

CDR3 DNA: TGCGCCAGCAGCCAAGACCTAGCGGGAGGCTTCGAGCAGTACTTC. Protein: CASSQDLAGGFEQYF. The chain employs TRBV4-1 and TRBJ2-7; 11 positions agree with TRBD2. V dropped 0 bases and J dropped 6; count of bases not matched to a gene: 4. CDR1 MGHRA and CDR2 YSYEKL come from the germline V gene. CDR3 length equals 15 residues.

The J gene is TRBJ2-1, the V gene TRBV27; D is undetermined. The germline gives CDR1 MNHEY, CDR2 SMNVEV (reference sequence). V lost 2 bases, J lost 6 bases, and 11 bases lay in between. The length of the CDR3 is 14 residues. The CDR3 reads CASSLRVESNEQFF. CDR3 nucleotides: TGTGCCAGCAGTTTACGGGTTGAGAGCAATGAGCAGTTCTTC.

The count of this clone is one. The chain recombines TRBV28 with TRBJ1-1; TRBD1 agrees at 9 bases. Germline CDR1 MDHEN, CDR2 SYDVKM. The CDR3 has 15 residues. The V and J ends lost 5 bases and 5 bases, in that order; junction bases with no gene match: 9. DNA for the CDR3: TGTGCCAGCAGTCCAGGGGACAGGGAAGGGACTGAAGCTTTCTTT. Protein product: CASSPGDREGTEAFF.

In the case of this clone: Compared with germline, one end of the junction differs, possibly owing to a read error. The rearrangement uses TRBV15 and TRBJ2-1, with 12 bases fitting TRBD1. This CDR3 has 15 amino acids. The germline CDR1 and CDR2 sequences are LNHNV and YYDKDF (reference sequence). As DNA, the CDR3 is TGTGCCACCAGCAGCGGATCGACCGGGACAGGGGGCTTGATCTTC. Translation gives CATSSGSTGTGGLIF.